A single count supports the clone carrying this TCR beta chain. Some clones are missing from TCRdb's copy, which holds only in-frame ones; the method was immunoSEQ multiplex PCR. The sample records 130,000 or so clones, roughly 90% being singletons. Germline V gene sequence: CDR1 MNHEY, CDR2 SMNVEV (reference sequence). With 7 bases clipped from V and 3 bases from J, the junction kept 18 bases outside the gene matches. This CDR3 comprises 18 residues. The sample originates from a study of T cell responses to AZD1222 COVID-19 vaccine. This rearrangement joins TRBV27 to TRBJ2-1; 7 bases are a match to TRBD1. The clonotype comes from an adult in good health. This sample comprised peripheral blood, obtained on day 0 of MenACWY control vaccination. The CDR3 bases are TGTGCCAGCACCATTTTAGGGTCTAGGGGACAGAACTACAATGAGCAGTTCTTC. Amino acids: CASTILGSRGQNYNEQFF.